These 12 T cell receptor beta chains came from one sample sequenced in a study of identical twins. TCRdb reprocessed the 5' RACE reads with MiXCR, giving one entry per CDR3 protein. The table has 200,000 to 300,000 distinct CDR3 sequences, under 12% seen once. Input material: memory T cells sorted from blood. The source is a man between 50 and 59 years old in good health.

The rearrangement links TRBV12-3 or TRBV12-4 to TRBJ2-2; 7 bases line up with TRBD1. Losses at the gene ends were 1 base for V and 4 bases for J; bases not matched to a gene: 6. The CDR3 covers 16 residues. The CDR3 loop is CASSLDRTGATGELFF. CDR3 DNA: TGTGCCAGCAGTTTAGATCGGACAGGTGCCACCGGGGAGCTGTTTTTT.

This clonotype was counted a few times. The chain employs TRBV30 and TRBJ2-1; D possibly corresponds to TRBD2 (6 bases). The germline V gene has CDR1 GTSNPN and CDR2 SVGIG (reference sequence). Trimming removed 2 bases from V and 8 bases from J, with 13 bases in between. This CDR3 is built from 13 residues. DNA for the CDR3: TGTGCCTGGAGTCCTGGGAGGAGATATGAGCAGTTCTTC. It is translated as CAWSPGRRYEQFF.

This clonotype was found many times. V is TRBV12-5 and J is TRBJ2-1; 10 bases match TRBD1. The V gene end was trimmed by 4 bases and the J gene end by 10 bases; junction bases not matched to a gene: 13. CDR3 size: 16 residues. The germline V gene has CDR1 LGHNT and CDR2 FRNRAP. CDR3 loop: CASGSASARTGGEQFF. In DNA form, the CDR3 reads TGTGCTAGTGGTTCCGCCTCCGCCAGGACAGGGGGAGAGCAGTTCTTC.

This clonotype has more than one count but fewer than ten. V gene TRBV20-1 combines with J gene TRBJ1-1; TRBD1 agrees at 10 bases. The germline V gene encodes CDR1 DFQATT and CDR2 SNEGSKA (reference sequence). The CDR3 extends over 16 amino acids. V lost 1 base to trimming and J lost 1 base; unmatched junction nucleotides: 6. The CDR3 DNA follows: TGCAGTGCTAGAGGTCGGACAGGGGGGACGAACACTGAAGCTTTCTTT. Encoded protein: CSARGRTGGTNTEAFF.

At least ten counts were recorded for this clonotype. This chain joins TRBV27 and TRBJ2-7; 7 bases map to TRBD2. CDR1 and CDR2 (germline): MNHEY, SMNVEV (reference sequence). Germline trimming cut 7 bases from V and 7 bases from J; bases unmatched to any gene: 7. CDR3 length: 12 amino acids. The CDR3 region is CASNSGAGEQYF. As DNA, the CDR3 is TGTGCCAGCAACAGCGGGGCGGGGGAGCAGTACTTC.

In regard to this clonotype: A read error is possible here, since a much larger clone lies one base away. The gene calls are TRBV19 and TRBJ2-1; the D is unclear. The CDR3 contains 13 residues. Germline values: CDR1 LNHDA, CDR2 SQIVND (reference sequence). Trimming removed 4 bases at V and 6 bases at J, with 10 bases between. CDR3 amino acids: CASSNRRVNEQFF. As DNA, the CDR3 is TGTGCCAGTAGTAATCGAAGGGTCAATGAGCAGTTCTTC.

The sample holds many counts of this clonotype. The chain links TRBV5-1 to TRBJ2-4, with D perhaps matching TRBD1 (6 bases). The CDR3 is made up of 17 amino acids. Trimming removed 4 bases at V and 1 base at J, with 18 bases between. The germline V gene has CDR1 SGHRS and CDR2 YFSETQ. As DNA, the CDR3 is TGCGCCAGCAGCGACCGAAGGGGACATGGTGCCAAAAACATTCAGTACTTC. This codes for CASSDRRGHGAKNIQYF.

Ten or more counts support this clonotype. This sequence joins TRBV10-3 and TRBJ2-1; no firm D call. V lost 3 bases, J lost 3 bases, and 6 bases lay in between. The CDR3 covers 13 residues. Germline CDR1 is ENHRY and CDR2 is SYGVKD. CDR3 in DNA: TGTGCCATCAGTGAAGACATCTACAATGAGCAGTTCTTC. Amino acid sequence: CAISEDIYNEQFF.

This clonotype was seen at least ten times. This chain's CDR3 is CSAISGTSEQFF. CDR3 DNA sequence: TGCAGTGCTATAAGCGGGACAAGCGAGCAGTTCTTC. The genes are TRBV20-1 and TRBJ2-1, with D perhaps matching TRBD2 (7 bases). CDR1 is DFQATT, CDR2 SNEGSKA, per germline (reference sequence). The ends were cut back, 4 bases at V and 10 bases at J, with 14 bases in the middle. This CDR3 contains 12 residues.

As for this clonotype: The CDR3 end shows no conserved phenylalanine or tryptophan, and so a read error is likely. The rearrangement joins TRBV7-9 to TRBJ2-1; tentative D call: TRBD2 (5 bases). The CDR3 is 17 amino acids. CDR1 is SEHNR and CDR2 is FQNEAQ in the germline V gene (reference sequence). V dropped 5 bases and J dropped 2 bases, with 19 bases sitting between them. CDR3 amino acids: CASSPMIQLGAYNEQFL. CDR3 DNA sequence: TGTGCCAGCAGCCCCATGATTCAACTAGGCGCCTACAATGAGCAGTTCCTC.

This clonotype was seen ten or more times. The chain combines TRBV11-1 with TRBJ2-6; 8 bases agree with TRBD1. Looked up from germline, CDR1 is SGHAT and CDR2 is FQDESV (reference sequence). The V gene end was trimmed by 2 bases and the J gene end by 2 bases; junction bases not matched to a gene: 14. The CDR3 is 20 amino acids. CDR3 region: CASSLIIADRDMTGANVLTF. In DNA form, the CDR3 reads TGTGCCAGCAGCTTAATCATCGCGGACAGGGATATGACTGGGGCCAACGTCCTGACTTTC.

Many counts were recorded for this clonotype. The rearrangement links TRBV5-1 to TRBJ2-3; TRBD2 matches 9 bases. The CDR3 is 16 amino acids. Unmatched junction bases numbered 12, after V lost 4 bases and J lost 6 bases. CDR1 and CDR2 (germline): SGHRS, YFSETQ. CDR3 region: CASSPRLAGARDTQYF. In nucleotides, the CDR3 is TGCGCCAGCAGCCCCAGGTTAGCGGGAGCTCGGGATACGCAGTATTTT.